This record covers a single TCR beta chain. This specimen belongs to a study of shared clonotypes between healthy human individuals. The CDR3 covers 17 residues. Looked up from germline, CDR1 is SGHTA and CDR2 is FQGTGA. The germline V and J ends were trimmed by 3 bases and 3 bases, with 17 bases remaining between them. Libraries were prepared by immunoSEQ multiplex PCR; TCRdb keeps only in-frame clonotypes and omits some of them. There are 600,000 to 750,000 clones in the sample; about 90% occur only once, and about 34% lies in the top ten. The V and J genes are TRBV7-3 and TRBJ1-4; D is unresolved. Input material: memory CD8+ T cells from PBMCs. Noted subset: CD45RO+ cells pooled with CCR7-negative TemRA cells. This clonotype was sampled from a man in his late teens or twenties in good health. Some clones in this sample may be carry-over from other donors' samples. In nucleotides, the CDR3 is TGTGCCAGCAGCTTCCATCCCCCGGACGGGGCTAATGAAAAACTGTTTTTT. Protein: CASSFHPPDGANEKLFF.